This T cell receptor beta chain appears in the sequencing data of a study of T-cell memory formation after mild COVID-19. About the study: Largely donor-specific TCR clusters were found.

Germline CDR1 reads SGHAT; CDR2 reads FQNNGV. This CDR3 is built from 18 residues. The V end lost 0 bases, the J end lost 0 bases, and 14 bases lay between the germline ends. TCRdb recomputed calls from the 5' RACE reads with MiXCR, one row per CDR3 protein. The table records 110,000 to 150,000 distinct CDR3 sequences, around 25% of them present only once. The table lists this clonotype with a few counts. The sequencing sample was made of PBMCs or a T cell subset sorted from them (not recorded which). This clonotype originated in an adult woman who had mild COVID-19 (a few samples of this study predate the infection). Cell type and time point are not known. The chain has TRBV11-2 and TRBJ2-2, with TRBD1 as a possible D gene (6 bases). CDR3 DNA sequence: TGTGCCAGCAGCTTAGATCTAAAGACAGGATCGAACACCGGGGAGCTGTTTTTT. Translated, it gives CASSLDLKTGSNTGELFF. Using reference TRBV11-2 and TRBJ2-2 for the parts outside the CDR3, the full variable domain is EAGVAQSPRYKIIEKRQSVAFWCNPISGHATLYWYQQILGQGPKLLIQFQNNGVVDDSQLPKDRFSAERLKGVDSTLKIQPAKLEDSAVYLCASSLDLKTGSNTGELFFGEGSRLTVL.